The 10 T cell receptor beta chains presented below share a single source sample, sequenced in a study of blood T cell repertoires in COVID-19. Clones were sequenced by immunoSEQ multiplex PCR, and TCRdb holds only the in-frame ones, with some missing. This table holds 93,000 or so clones, 87% found once. The sequenced sample consisted of peripheral blood. Every receptor here comes from a human donor in a cohort sampled during active COVID-19.

This sequence joins TRBV4-2 and TRBJ2-7; 8 bases align to TRBD1. Germline CDR1 LGHNA, CDR2 YNFKEQ. The length of the CDR3 is 15 residues. Trimming at V came to 3 bases and at J to 3 bases, leaving 7 bases not matched to a gene. The CDR3 DNA follows: TGTGCCAGCAGCCACTCGGACAGGGAGAACTACGAGCAGTACTTC. This encodes CASSHSDRENYEQYF.

The CDR3 loop is CASSLGQGPNTEAFF. The CDR3 coding sequence is TGCGCCAGCAGCTTAGGACAGGGACCGAACACTGAAGCTTTCTTT. V and J are TRBV5-1 and TRBJ1-1; 8 bases align to TRBD1. J lost 1 base, V lost 2 bases, and 4 bases had no gene match. This CDR3 contains 15 residues. Germline V lookup: CDR1 SGHRS, CDR2 YFSETQ.

V usage is TRBV27 and J usage is TRBJ1-1; TRBD1 matches 10 bases. Germline lookup yields CDR1 MNHEY and CDR2 SMNVEV (reference sequence). V lost 2 bases, J lost 4 bases, and 10 bases stayed unmatched. CDR3 size: 17 residues. The CDR3 coding sequence is TGTGCCAGCAGTTTAATCCCCGACAGGGGGCTAAGCACTGAAGCTTTCTTT. It translates to CASSLIPDRGLSTEAFF.

The rearrangement uses TRBV18 and TRBJ2-2, with 8 bases lining up with TRBD2. The germline V gene encodes CDR1 KGHSH and CDR2 LQKENI. The V segment lost 3 bases and the J segment 5 bases; nucleotides outside the gene matches: 11. The CDR3 sequence is 17 residues long. The CDR3 here is CASSPTHSGIATGELFF. The CDR3 coding sequence is TGTGCCAGCTCACCGACCCATAGCGGGATCGCAACCGGGGAGCTGTTTTTT.

The J gene is TRBJ1-1, the V gene TRBV28, with D hard to call. This CDR3 contains 14 residues. V lost 3 bases to trimming and J lost 0 bases, with 8 bases between them. Germline assignment: CDR1 MDHEN and CDR2 SYDVKM. The CDR3 spells CASSLGTVNTEAFF. The CDR3 coding sequence is TGTGCCAGCAGTTTGGGCACAGTGAACACTGAAGCTTTCTTT.

This chain joins TRBV6-4 and TRBJ2-3; D uncertain. This CDR3 has 17 amino acids. Germline loops: CDR1 MRHNA, CDR2 SNTAGT. V shed 2 bases and J shed 1 base, with 16 bases lying between them. CDR3 coding DNA: TGTGCCAGCAGTGACGCGGCAGTTTCGTCTGGCACAGATACGCAGTATTTT. Translation gives CASSDAAVSSGTDTQYF.

The chain combines TRBV29-1 with TRBJ2-3, with 7 bases that match TRBD2. The germline V gene has CDR1 SQVTM and CDR2 ANQGSEA. V trimming: 7 bases; J trimming: 4 bases; junction bases outside the gene matches: 14. The CDR3 spans 15 residues. The CDR3: CSGFYGTGGADTQYF. DNA of the CDR3: TGCAGCGGGTTTTACGGGACGGGAGGTGCAGATACGCAGTATTTT.

The chain carries TRBV5-4 and TRBJ2-7, with 7 bases fitting TRBD2. Germline values: CDR1 SGHNT, CDR2 YYREEE (reference sequence). The CDR3 consists of 14 residues. The V segment lost 4 bases and the J segment 3 bases; nucleotides outside the gene matches: 7. The CDR3 protein is CASSTVGGVYEQYF. The CDR3 DNA is TGTGCCAGCAGCACCGTTGGGGGGGTCTACGAGCAGTACTTC. Variable domain in full (rest from reference TRBV5-4 and TRBJ2-7): ETGVTQSPTHLIKTRGQQVTLRCSSQSGHNTVSWYQQALGQGPQFIFQYYREEENGRGNFPPRFSGLQFPNYSSELNVNALELDDSALYLCASSTVGGVYEQYFGPGTRLTVT.

The V call is TRBV7-2, the J call TRBJ2-3; 13 nucleotides match TRBD2. CDR3 size: 14 residues. CDR1 and CDR2 from the germline V gene are SGHTA and FQGNSA. V gave up 5 bases and J gave up 8 bases; unmatched junction bases: 4. CDR3 protein: CASSKGLAGTTQYF. The CDR3 nucleotides are TGTGCCAGCAGCAAGGGACTAGCGGGGACTACGCAGTATTTT. The full variable domain, in which reference TRBV7-2 and TRBJ2-3 provide the parts outside the CDR3, is GAGVSQSPSNKVTEKGKDVELRCDPISGHTALYWYRQSLGQGLEFLIYFQGNSAPDKSGLPSDRFSAERTGGSVSTLTIQRTQQEDSAVYLCASSKGLAGTTQYFGPGTRLTVL.

This rearrangement joins TRBV3-1 (or the pseudogene TRBV3-2) to TRBJ2-5; 7 bases map to TRBD1. Per germline, CDR1 LGHDT and CDR2 YNNKEL (reference sequence). With 2 bases clipped from V and 5 bases from J, the junction kept 11 bases outside the gene matches. The CDR3 totals 16 residues. The CDR3 reads CASSQSGTDRAETQYF. The CDR3 DNA reads as TGTGCCAGCAGCCAATCAGGAACAGACAGGGCGGAGACCCAGTACTTC.